This T cell receptor (beta chain) originates from a study of long-term antiretroviral therapy in people with HIV. The run of the v3.0 immunoSEQ assay was at survey level. Profiled with immunoSEQ multiplex PCR; TCRdb holds only in-frame clones, not every one. The sample lists about 25,000 clones; around 86% were seen once. CDR3 size: 15 residues. The V segment lost 4 bases and the J segment 3 bases; nucleotides outside the gene matches: 8. Germline values: CDR1 LNHDA, CDR2 SQIVND (reference sequence). Study outcomes and limitations: Post-ART samples showed increased diversity that remained below transplant donor control levels. ART adherence, viral resistance and therapy changes went undocumented.

Points on this clone: The antigen is unknown.

Every specimen provided about 0.9-10 million cryopreserved PBMC before DNA extraction took place. The V gene is TRBV19, the J gene TRBJ1-2; the match to TRBD1 covers 7 bases. The source was unsorted PBMCs, collected 2.9 years after starting antiretroviral therapy. This receptor was obtained from a man aged 45 to 65 with HIV. CDR3 region: CASSTIGGAYYGYTF. In DNA form, the CDR3 reads TGTGCCAGTAGTACAATAGGGGGCGCTTACTATGGCTACACCTTC.